This T cell receptor (beta chain) is drawn from a study of vaccination and CD4 T cells after COVID-19 (dated by TCRdb to between 2022 and 2023). Background for the entire study: Convalescent patients had a positive SARS-CoV-2 result on nasal swab PCR, and of these patients, some ten had mild disease and one had severe disease. In roughly 10 COVID-19 convalescent patients and a few infection-naive healthy vaccine recipients, the spike-specific CD4+ TCR repertoire before mRNA vaccination was compared with the repertoire after mRNA vaccination. Participants received two doses of either the Pfizer-BioNTech BNT162b2 vaccine (n=8) or the Moderna mRNA-1273 vaccine (n=2). In control cultures, a CEFX viral epitope pool was used as positive control, an HIV-1 Nef peptide pool was used as negative control, or no peptide was added. Post-COVID blood samples from convalescent patients were collected a median of roughly 100 days after diagnosis, with a range of roughly 35 to 180 days. The cultures were stimulated with overlapping spike peptide pools from SARS-CoV-2 and from the common cold coronaviruses HCoV-NL63, HCoV-OC43 and HCoV-229E. Post-vaccine blood samples were collected a median of around 10 weeks after the second vaccine dose, ranging from roughly 14 to 241 days. The convalescent cohort comprised six males and four females, including two Hispanic individuals, seven Caucasians, two Asians and one multiracial person.

The sample's treatment or condition label, in plain terms: approximately nine-day PBMC culture with coronavirus spike peptide pools or control peptides (ViraFEST assay). The ViraFEST assay was used in the study, in which antigen-specific T cells were expanded with peptide pools and expanded clonotypes were subsequently identified by TCR sequencing. Positive SARS-CoV-2 PCR tests in the convalescent patients dated from March to December 2020, before Alpha, Beta and Delta variants emerged in the United States. Each well held fewer than 2.5 million PBMCs cultured with approximately 9.1 ug/ml peptide pools in IMDM containing roughly 5% human AB serum and approximately 10 IU/ml IL-2. On days 3 and 7, half of the culture medium was replaced with fresh IL-2-containing medium. After 10 days of culture, CD4+ T cells were isolated by negative selection using the EasySep CD4+ T cell isolation kit. Ficoll-Paque Plus gradient centrifugation was used to isolate PBMCs from whole blood, and the isolated PBMCs were then either used fresh or cryopreserved at -140C. Culture conditions were generally each tested in triplicate wells.

The table lists this clonotype with a few counts. Its antigen is still unknown. No qualities accompany the bases; no much larger clone lies one base away. The study at large found these results: Among convalescent patients, a median about 86% of the SARS-CoV-2-reactive clones seen after vaccination appeared only after vaccination, which suggests priming specific to the vaccine. Although the median number of SARS-CoV-2-reactive clonotypes went up from some 23 after infection to around 40 after vaccination, the increase was not significant. Of the vaccine-specific clones found in convalescent patients, nearly all (304 of 307) were mono-reactive for SARS-CoV-2 spike instead of being cross-reactive with common cold coronaviruses. The study included relatively few convalescent patients and did not analyze early timepoints after natural infection.

Receptor libraries were prepared by PCR. DNA from cultured CD4+ T cells underwent TCR sequencing with the Oncomine TCR Beta short-read assay at the Johns Hopkins FTIC core. The QIAamp micro DNA kit was used to extract genomic DNA from the cultured CD4+ T cells. Oncomine TCR Beta libraries from cultured CD4+ T cells were pooled with unique dual indexes and sequenced on an Illumina iSeq 100. As for how the authors treated the data: Non-productive sequences were removed, and CDR3s not starting with C, not ending with F or W, or shorter than 7 amino acids were discarded. The MANAFEST web application identified antigen-specific clonotypes by comparing peptide-stimulated wells against reference wells and other culture wells. Positive clones required FDR below 0.05, an odds ratio above 5, and productive frequency above 0.1% in at least two of three replicate wells. Clonotypes that were significantly expanded in both SARS-CoV-2 spike wells and at least one common cold coronavirus spike condition were defined as cross-reactive. Similarity between CDR3 sequences was evaluated in R version 3.6.1 using Levenshtein distances (stringdist) and unrooted phylogenetic trees (ape). TCRdb reanalyzed the raw reads on its own, using fastp at Q25 for trimming and MiXCR for clone calling, and kept in-frame beta chains. Here each entry gathers all rows of one CDR3 protein and keeps the most common genes and DNA. TCRdb, rather than the study authors, made the V and J calls. Here the sample has about 5,200 distinct CDR3 sequences; around 30% occur a single time. The top ten clones comprise roughly 20% of the sample.

From the germline V gene (reference sequence), CDR1 is LNHDA and CDR2 is SQIVND. From its cysteine to its phenylalanine, the CDR3 spans 14 amino acids. Only the CDR3 DNA is retained, 42 bases long and in frame from the first base. V is pruned by 2 bases and J by 7 bases, leaving 6 bases of the junction without a gene match. This receptor was obtained from a human donor who had recovered from COVID-19. The rearranged chain carries TRBV19 and TRBJ2-5; 8 of the junction bases match TRBD1. This specimen consisted of CD4+ T cells from blood, cultured in vitro, obtained after SARS-CoV-2 vaccination. The DNA reads TGTGCCAGTAGTATACGGACAGGGAAGGGGACCCAGTACTTC. It translates to CASSIRTGKGTQYF.